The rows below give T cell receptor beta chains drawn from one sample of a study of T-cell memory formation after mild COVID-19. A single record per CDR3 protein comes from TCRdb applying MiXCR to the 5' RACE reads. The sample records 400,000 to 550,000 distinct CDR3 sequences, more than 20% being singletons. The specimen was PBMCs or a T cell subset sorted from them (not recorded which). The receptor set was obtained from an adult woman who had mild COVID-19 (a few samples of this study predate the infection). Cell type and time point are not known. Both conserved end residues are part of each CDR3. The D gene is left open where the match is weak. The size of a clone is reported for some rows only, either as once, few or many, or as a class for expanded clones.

cdr3_aa: CASIPPGRPSGAFF
cdr3_nt: TGTGCCAGTATACCCCCGGGCCGACCTTCAGGAGCTTTCTTT
cdr3_length: 14
v_call: TRBV19
j_call: TRBJ1-1
clone_size: many
d_call: .

cdr3_aa: CASSPGRVDETQYF
cdr3_nt: TGTGCCAGCAGCCCGGGACGGGTAGACGAGACCCAGTACTTC
cdr3_length: 14
v_call: TRBV2
j_call: TRBJ2-5
clone_size: .
d_call: .

cdr3_aa: CASSLEGQNNNEQFF
cdr3_nt: TGCGCCAGCAGCTTGGAGGGACAGAACAACAATGAGCAGTTCTTC
cdr3_length: 15
v_call: TRBV5-1
j_call: TRBJ2-1
clone_size: few
d_call: TRBD1

cdr3_aa: CASINRGDQETQYF
cdr3_nt: TGTGCCAGCATCAACCGTGGGGACCAAGAGACCCAGTACTTC
cdr3_length: 14
v_call: TRBV7-9
j_call: TRBJ2-5
clone_size: .
d_call: .

cdr3_aa: CSASGQNEKLFF
cdr3_nt: TGCAGTGCATCGGGACAGAATGAAAAACTGTTTTTT
cdr3_length: 12
v_call: TRBV20-1
j_call: TRBJ1-4
clone_size: few
d_call: TRBD1

cdr3_aa: CASSSTMGQGRSPLHF
cdr3_nt: TGTGCCAGCAGCTCCACCATGGGACAGGGACGGTCACCCCTCCACTTT
cdr3_length: 16
v_call: TRBV9
j_call: TRBJ1-6
clone_size: few
d_call: TRBD1

cdr3_aa: CASSLQRGTYEQYF
cdr3_nt: TGCGCCAGCAGCTTGCAAAGGGGCACCTACGAGCAGTACTTC
cdr3_length: 14
v_call: TRBV5-1
j_call: TRBJ2-7
clone_size: .
d_call: .

cdr3_aa: CASSYPGQGTSDTQYF
cdr3_nt: TGTGCCAGCAGTTATCCGGGACAGGGGACGTCAGATACGCAGTATTTT
cdr3_length: 16
v_call: TRBV9
j_call: TRBJ2-3
clone_size: few
d_call: TRBD1

cdr3_aa: CASRSRRGSYEQYF
cdr3_nt: TGTGCCAGCAGATCCCGAAGGGGCTCCTACGAGCAGTACTTC
cdr3_length: 14
v_call: TRBV5-8
j_call: TRBJ2-7
clone_size: .
d_call: .

cdr3_aa: CASSPDLTDTQYF
cdr3_nt: TGTGCCAGCAGTCCGGATTTGACAGATACGCAGTATTTT
cdr3_length: 13
v_call: TRBV6-5
j_call: TRBJ2-3
clone_size: few
d_call: .

cdr3_aa: CSARTPGLAGGSSETQYF
cdr3_nt: TGCAGTGCTAGGACCCCGGGACTAGCGGGGGGGAGTAGCGAGACCCAGTACTTC
cdr3_length: 18
v_call: TRBV20-1
j_call: TRBJ2-5
clone_size: few
d_call: TRBD2

cdr3_aa: CASSYRPQRGYEQYF
cdr3_nt: TGTGCCAGCAGTTACAGACCTCAAAGGGGTTACGAGCAGTACTTC
cdr3_length: 15
v_call: TRBV6-5
j_call: TRBJ2-7
clone_size: .
d_call: .

cdr3_aa: CASSLVGGDLQNEQFF
cdr3_nt: TGCGCCAGCAGCTTGGTAGGGGGCGATTTACAAAATGAGCAGTTCTTC
cdr3_length: 16
v_call: TRBV5-1
j_call: TRBJ2-1
clone_size: many
d_call: TRBD1

cdr3_aa: CSARNPGVHSGNTIYF
cdr3_nt: TGCAGTGCTAGAAATCCAGGGGTTCACTCTGGAAACACCATATATTTT
cdr3_length: 16
v_call: TRBV20-1
j_call: TRBJ1-3
clone_size: .
d_call: .

cdr3_aa: CASGMTASTDTQYF
cdr3_nt: TGTGCCAGCGGAATGACGGCTAGCACAGATACGCAGTATTTT
cdr3_length: 14
v_call: TRBV12-3/TRBV12-4
j_call: TRBJ2-3
clone_size: many
d_call: .

cdr3_aa: CATSREGGAFGYTF
cdr3_nt: TGTGCCACCAGCAGGGAAGGGGGGGCGTTCGGCTACACCTTC
cdr3_length: 14
v_call: TRBV15
j_call: TRBJ1-2
clone_size: few
d_call: .

cdr3_aa: CASSFGLFNEQFF
cdr3_nt: TGTGCCAGCAGCTTTGGGCTCTTCAATGAGCAGTTCTTC
cdr3_length: 13
v_call: TRBV5-5
j_call: TRBJ2-1
clone_size: few
d_call: .

cdr3_aa: CASRTANNSPLHF
cdr3_nt: TGTGCCAGTAGGACAGCAAATAATTCACCCCTCCACTTT
cdr3_length: 13
v_call: TRBV6-2/TRBV6-3
j_call: TRBJ1-6
clone_size: few
d_call: .

cdr3_aa: CASSRGVGQNIQYF
cdr3_nt: TGTGCCAGCAGCCGGGGGGTTGGACAAAACATTCAGTACTTC
cdr3_length: 14
v_call: TRBV7-9
j_call: TRBJ2-4
clone_size: few
d_call: TRBD2

cdr3_aa: CATSDPSGSYNEQFF
cdr3_nt: TGTGCCACCAGTGACCCCAGCGGGTCCTACAATGAGCAGTTCTTC
cdr3_length: 15
v_call: TRBV24-1
j_call: TRBJ2-1
clone_size: few
d_call: .

cdr3_aa: CSARDLGAGSYNEQFF
cdr3_nt: TGCAGTGCTAGAGATTTGGGGGCCGGGTCCTACAATGAGCAGTTCTTC
cdr3_length: 16
v_call: TRBV20-1
j_call: TRBJ2-1
clone_size: .
d_call: .

cdr3_aa: CSARIRDRGRGINEKLFF
cdr3_nt: TGCAGTGCTAGAATCCGGGACAGGGGGCGCGGGATTAATGAAAAACTGTTTTTT
cdr3_length: 18
v_call: TRBV20-1
j_call: TRBJ1-4
clone_size: few
d_call: TRBD1

cdr3_aa: CASSPTGWKNTEAFF
cdr3_nt: TGTGCCAGCAGCCCAACAGGGTGGAAGAACACTGAAGCTTTCTTT
cdr3_length: 15
v_call: TRBV7-9
j_call: TRBJ1-1
clone_size: .
d_call: .

cdr3_aa: CSVEKLNEQFF
cdr3_nt: TGCAGCGTCGAGAAACTAAATGAGCAGTTCTTC
cdr3_length: 11
v_call: TRBV29-1
j_call: TRBJ2-1
clone_size: .
d_call: .

cdr3_aa: CASSRPPPQGLEGYTF
cdr3_nt: TGTGCCAGTAGTCGACCCCCCCCTCAGGGGTTGGAAGGCTACACCTTC
cdr3_length: 16
v_call: TRBV19
j_call: TRBJ1-2
clone_size: few
d_call: .

cdr3_aa: CASSPAGTSGSGLYNEQFF
cdr3_nt: TGTGCCAGCAGCCCCGCCGGGACTAGCGGGAGTGGGCTCTACAATGAGCAGTTCTTC
cdr3_length: 19
v_call: TRBV7-3
j_call: TRBJ2-1
clone_size: few
d_call: TRBD2